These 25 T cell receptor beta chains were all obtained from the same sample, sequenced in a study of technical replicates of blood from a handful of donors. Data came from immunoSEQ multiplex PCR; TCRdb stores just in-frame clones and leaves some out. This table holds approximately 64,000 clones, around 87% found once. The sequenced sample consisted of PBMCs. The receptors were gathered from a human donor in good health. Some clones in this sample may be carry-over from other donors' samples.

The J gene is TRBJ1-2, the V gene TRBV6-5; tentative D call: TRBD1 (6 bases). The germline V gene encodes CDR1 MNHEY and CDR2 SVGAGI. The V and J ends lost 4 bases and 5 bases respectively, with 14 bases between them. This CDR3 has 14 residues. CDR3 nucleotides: TGTGCCAGCAGTTCCTCAGGGGTAGGATATGGCTACACCTTC. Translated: CASSSSGVGYGYTF.

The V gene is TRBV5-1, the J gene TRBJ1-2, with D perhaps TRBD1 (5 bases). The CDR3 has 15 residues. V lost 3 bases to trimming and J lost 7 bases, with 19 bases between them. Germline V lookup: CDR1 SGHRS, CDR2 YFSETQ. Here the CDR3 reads CASSSGGVPGTGYTF. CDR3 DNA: TGCGCCAGCAGCTCCGGCGGGGTGCCGGGGACTGGCTACACCTTC.

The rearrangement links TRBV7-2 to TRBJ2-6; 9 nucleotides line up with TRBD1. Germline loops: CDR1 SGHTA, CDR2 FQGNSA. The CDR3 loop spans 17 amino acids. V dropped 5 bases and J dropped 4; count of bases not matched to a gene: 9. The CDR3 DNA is TGTGCCAGCAGCCCCCGGACAGGGGAAAAGGGGGCCAACGTCCTGACTTTC. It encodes CASSPRTGEKGANVLTF.

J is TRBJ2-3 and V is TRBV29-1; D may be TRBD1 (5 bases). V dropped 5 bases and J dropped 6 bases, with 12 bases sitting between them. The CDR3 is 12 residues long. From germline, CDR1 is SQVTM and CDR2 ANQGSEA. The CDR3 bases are TGCAGCGTTTCTACCAACAGGGATACGCAGTATTTT. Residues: CSVSTNRDTQYF.

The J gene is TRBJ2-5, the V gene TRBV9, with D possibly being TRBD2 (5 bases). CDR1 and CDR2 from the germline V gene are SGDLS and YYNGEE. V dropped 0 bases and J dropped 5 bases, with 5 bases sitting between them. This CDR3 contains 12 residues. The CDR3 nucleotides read TGTGCCAGCAGCGTAGGAGGGGAGACCCAGTACTTC. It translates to CASSVGGETQYF.

CDR3: CASSPPSFSGRSETQYF. The DNA for the CDR3 is TGTGCCAGCTCACCACCGAGCTTTAGCGGGAGAAGTGAGACCCAGTACTTC. V and J are TRBV18 and TRBJ2-5, with TRBD2 matching 9 bases. The CDR3 totals 17 residues. Trimming took 0 bases from V and 5 from J; bases not matched to a gene: 10. Germline CDR1 and CDR2: KGHSH and LQKENI.

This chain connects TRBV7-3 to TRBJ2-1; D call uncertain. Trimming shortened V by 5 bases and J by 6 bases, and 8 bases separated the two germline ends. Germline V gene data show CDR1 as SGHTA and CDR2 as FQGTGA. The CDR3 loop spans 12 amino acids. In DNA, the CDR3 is TGTGCCAGCAGCCTCCCAGGCAATGAGCAGTTCTTC. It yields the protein CASSLPGNEQFF.

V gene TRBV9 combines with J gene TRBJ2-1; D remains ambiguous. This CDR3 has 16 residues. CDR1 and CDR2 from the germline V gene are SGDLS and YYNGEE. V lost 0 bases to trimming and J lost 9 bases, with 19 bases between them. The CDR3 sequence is CASSVVPSRSSSEQFF. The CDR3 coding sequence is TGTGCCAGCAGCGTAGTTCCATCTCGGAGTTCGAGTGAGCAGTTCTTC.

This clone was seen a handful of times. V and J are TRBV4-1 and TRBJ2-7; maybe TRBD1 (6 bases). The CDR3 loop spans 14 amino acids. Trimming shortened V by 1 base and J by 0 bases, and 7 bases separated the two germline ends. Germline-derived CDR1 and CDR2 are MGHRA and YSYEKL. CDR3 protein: CASSQAGDSYEQYF. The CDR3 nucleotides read TGCGCCAGCAGCCAAGCAGGGGACTCCTACGAGCAGTACTTC.

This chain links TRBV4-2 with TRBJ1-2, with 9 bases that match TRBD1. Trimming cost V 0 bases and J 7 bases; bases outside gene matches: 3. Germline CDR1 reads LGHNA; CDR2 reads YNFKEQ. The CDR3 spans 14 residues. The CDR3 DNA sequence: TGTGCCAGCAGCCAAGAAACAGGGGGCCTTGGCTACACCTTC. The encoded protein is CASSQETGGLGYTF.

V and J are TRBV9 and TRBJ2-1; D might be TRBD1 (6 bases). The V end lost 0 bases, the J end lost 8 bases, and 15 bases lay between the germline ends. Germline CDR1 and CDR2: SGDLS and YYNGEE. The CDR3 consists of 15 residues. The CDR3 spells CASSVVGTPRDEQFF. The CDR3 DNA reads TGTGCCAGCAGCGTAGTGGGGACACCTCGTGATGAGCAGTTCTTC.

CDR3 in amino acids: CASTMYRTSFYEQYF. The CDR3 nucleotides are TGTGCCAGCACGATGTATCGGACTAGTTTTTACGAGCAGTACTTC. This chain joins TRBV6-1 and TRBJ2-7; 7 bases fit TRBD2. The CDR3 runs to 15 residues. Germline V gene lookup returns CDR1 MNHNS and CDR2 SASEGT. V was pared by 7 bases and J by 4 bases, with 13 bases of the junction left unmatched.

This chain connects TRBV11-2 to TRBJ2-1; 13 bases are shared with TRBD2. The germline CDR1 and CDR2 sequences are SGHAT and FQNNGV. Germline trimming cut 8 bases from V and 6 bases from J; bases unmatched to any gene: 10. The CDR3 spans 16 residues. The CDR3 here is CASRRLAGGRGNEQFF. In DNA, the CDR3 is TGTGCCAGCCGACGACTAGCGGGAGGTAGGGGCAATGAGCAGTTCTTC.

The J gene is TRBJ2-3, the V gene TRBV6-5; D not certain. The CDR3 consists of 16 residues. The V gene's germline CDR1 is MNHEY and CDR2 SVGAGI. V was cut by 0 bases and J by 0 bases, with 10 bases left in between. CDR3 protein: CASSYSPVISTDTQYF. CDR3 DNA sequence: TGTGCCAGCAGTTACTCACCAGTTATTAGCACAGATACGCAGTATTTT.

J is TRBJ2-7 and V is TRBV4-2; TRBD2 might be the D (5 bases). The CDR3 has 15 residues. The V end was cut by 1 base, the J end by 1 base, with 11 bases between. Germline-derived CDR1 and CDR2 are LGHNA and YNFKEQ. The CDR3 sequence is CASSQAVGESYEQYF. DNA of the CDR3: TGTGCCAGCAGCCAAGCTGTCGGGGAATCCTACGAGCAGTACTTC.

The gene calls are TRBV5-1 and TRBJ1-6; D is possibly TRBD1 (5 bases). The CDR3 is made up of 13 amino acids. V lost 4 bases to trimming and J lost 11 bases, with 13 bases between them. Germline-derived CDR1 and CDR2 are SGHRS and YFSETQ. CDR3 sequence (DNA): TGCGCCAGCAGCCCGGCGGGGGACGCACCCCTCCACTTT. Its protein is CASSPAGDAPLHF.

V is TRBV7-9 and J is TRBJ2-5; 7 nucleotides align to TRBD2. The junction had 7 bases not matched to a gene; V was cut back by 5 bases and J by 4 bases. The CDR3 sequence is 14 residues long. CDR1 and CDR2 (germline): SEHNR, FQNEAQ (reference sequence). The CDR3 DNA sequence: TGTGCCAGCAGCCGAAGGACTAGTGTAGAGACCCAGTACTTC. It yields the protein CASSRRTSVETQYF.

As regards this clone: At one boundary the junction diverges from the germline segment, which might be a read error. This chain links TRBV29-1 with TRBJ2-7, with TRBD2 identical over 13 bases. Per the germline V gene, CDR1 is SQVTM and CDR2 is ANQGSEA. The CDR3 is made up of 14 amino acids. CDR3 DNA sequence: TGCAGCGTGGAAGGGACTAGCGGGACCTACGAGCAGTACTTC. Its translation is CSVEGTSGTYEQYF.

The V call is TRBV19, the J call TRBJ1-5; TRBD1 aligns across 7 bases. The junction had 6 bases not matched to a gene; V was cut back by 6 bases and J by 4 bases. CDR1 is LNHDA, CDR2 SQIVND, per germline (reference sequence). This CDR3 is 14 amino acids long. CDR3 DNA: TGTGCCAGTAGCAGGGACAGCCCTAATCAGCCCCAGCATTTT. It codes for CASSRDSPNQPQHF.

The CDR3 nucleotides are TGTGCCTGGAGCCCGGGACTATACACCGGGGAGCTGTTTTTT. Amino acids: CAWSPGLYTGELFF. The V and J genes are TRBV30 and TRBJ2-2; 7 bases match TRBD2. J lost 3 bases, V lost 3 bases, and 4 bases had no gene match. CDR1 is GTSNPN and CDR2 is SVGIG in the germline V gene (reference sequence). The CDR3 covers 14 residues.

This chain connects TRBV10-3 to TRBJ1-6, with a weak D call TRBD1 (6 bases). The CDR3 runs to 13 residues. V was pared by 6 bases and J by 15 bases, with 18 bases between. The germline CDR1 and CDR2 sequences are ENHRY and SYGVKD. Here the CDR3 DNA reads TGTGCCATCAGCTTCAGACAGACGGGACACCTCCACTTT. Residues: CAISFRQTGHLHF.

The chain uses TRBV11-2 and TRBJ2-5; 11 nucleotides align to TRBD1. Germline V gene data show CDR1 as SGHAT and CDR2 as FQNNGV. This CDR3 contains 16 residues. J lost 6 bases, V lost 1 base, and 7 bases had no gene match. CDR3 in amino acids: CASSLVWTGGGQTQYF. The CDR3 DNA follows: TGTGCCAGCAGCTTAGTTTGGACAGGGGGCGGGCAGACCCAGTACTTC.

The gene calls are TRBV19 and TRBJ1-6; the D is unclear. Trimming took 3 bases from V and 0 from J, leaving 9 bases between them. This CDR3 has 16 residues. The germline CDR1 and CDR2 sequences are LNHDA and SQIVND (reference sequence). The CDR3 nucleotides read TGTGCCAGTAGTATGGAACAGAACTCCTATAATTCACCCCTCCACTTT. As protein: CASSMEQNSYNSPLHF. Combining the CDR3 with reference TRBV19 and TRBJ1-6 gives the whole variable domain DGGITQSPKYLFRKEGQNVTLSCEQNLNHDAMYWYRQDPGQGLRLIYYSQIVNDFQKGDIAEGYSVSREKKESFPLTVTSAQKNPTAFYLCASSMEQNSYNSPLHFGNGTRLTVT.

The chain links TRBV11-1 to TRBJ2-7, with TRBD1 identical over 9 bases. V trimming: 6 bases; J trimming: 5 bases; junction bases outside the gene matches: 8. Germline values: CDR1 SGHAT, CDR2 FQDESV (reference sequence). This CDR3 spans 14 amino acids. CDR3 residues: CASSNRGLSHEQYF. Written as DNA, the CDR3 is TGTGCCAGCAGTAACAGGGGGCTATCCCACGAGCAGTACTTC. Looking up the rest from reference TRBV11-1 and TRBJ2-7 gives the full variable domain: EAEVAQSPRYKITEKSQAVAFWCDPISGHATLYWYRQILGQGPELLVQFQDESVVDDSQLPKDRFSAERLKGVDSTLKIQPAELGDSAMYLCASSNRGLSHEQYFGPGTRLTVT.

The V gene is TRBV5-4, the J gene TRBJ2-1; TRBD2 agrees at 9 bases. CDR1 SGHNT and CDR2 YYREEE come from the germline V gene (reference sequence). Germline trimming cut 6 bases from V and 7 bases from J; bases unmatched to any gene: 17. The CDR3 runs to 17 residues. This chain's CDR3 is CASTRWVGIAGDNEQFF. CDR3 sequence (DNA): TGTGCCAGCACCAGATGGGTCGGGATAGCGGGGGATAATGAGCAGTTCTTC.